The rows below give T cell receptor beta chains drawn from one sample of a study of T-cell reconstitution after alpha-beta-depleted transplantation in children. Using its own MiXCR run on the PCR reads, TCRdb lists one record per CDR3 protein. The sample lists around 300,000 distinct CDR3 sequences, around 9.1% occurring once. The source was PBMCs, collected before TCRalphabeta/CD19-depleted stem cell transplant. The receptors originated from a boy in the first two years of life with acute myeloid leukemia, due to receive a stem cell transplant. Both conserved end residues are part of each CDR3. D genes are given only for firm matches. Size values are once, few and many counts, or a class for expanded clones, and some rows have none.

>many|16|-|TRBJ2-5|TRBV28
TGTGCCAGCAGTTCGGTTCGTGACAGCCTCATTGGGACCCAGTACTTC
CASSSVRDSLIGTQYF
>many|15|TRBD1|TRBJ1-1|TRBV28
TGTGCCAGCAGCTCAGGGGGCGGGGGTAACACTGAAGCTTTCTTT
CASSSGGGGNTEAFF
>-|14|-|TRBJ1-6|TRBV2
TGTGCCAGCAGTCCAGGGGTGAATAATTCACCCCTCCACTTT
CASSPGVNNSPLHF
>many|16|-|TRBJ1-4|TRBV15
TGTGCCACCAGCAGAGATTCTAGGGTTCGAAATGAAAAACTGTTTTTT
CATSRDSRVRNEKLFF
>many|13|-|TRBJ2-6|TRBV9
TGTGCCAGCAGAGCATCTGGGGCCAACGTCCTGACTTTC
CASRASGANVLTF
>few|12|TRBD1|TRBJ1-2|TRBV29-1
TGCAGCGTGCGCCCACAGGGGGATGGCTACACCTTC
CSVRPQGDGYTF
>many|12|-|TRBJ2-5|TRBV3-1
TGTGCCAGCAGCCAGAGCCGTGCGGCCCAGTACTTC
CASSQSRAAQYF
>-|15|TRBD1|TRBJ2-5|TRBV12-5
TGTGCTAGTGGTTCGGACCAGACAGGGCGGGAGACCCAGTACTTC
CASGSDQTGRETQYF
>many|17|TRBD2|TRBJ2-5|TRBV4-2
TGTGCCAGCAGCCAAGTGGGGGGACTAGCGGACCAAGAGACCCAGTACTTC
CASSQVGGLADQETQYF
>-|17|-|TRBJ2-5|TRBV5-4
TGTGCCAGCAGGTCCTTACCCTTGAAGGTCGACCAAGAGACCCAGTACTTC
CASRSLPLKVDQETQYF
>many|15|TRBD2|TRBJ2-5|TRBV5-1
TGCGCCAGCAGCTTGGCGACTAGCCCGGGGGAGACCCAGTACTTC
CASSLATSPGETQYF
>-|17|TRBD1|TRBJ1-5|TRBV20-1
TGCAGTGCTAGAGATTCGCTCAGGGGGCGAAGCAATCAGCCCCAGCATTTT
CSARDSLRGRSNQPQHF
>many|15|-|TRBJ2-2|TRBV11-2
TGTGCCAGCAGCTTAGTACAGGGACACACCGGGGAGCTGTTTTTT
CASSLVQGHTGELFF
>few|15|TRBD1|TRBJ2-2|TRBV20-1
TGCAGTGCGATCGGACAGGGAAAGAACACCGGGGAGCTGTTTTTT
CSAIGQGKNTGELFF
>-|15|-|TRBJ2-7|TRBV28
TGTGCCAGCAGTTTTCTGTCGACAAAGGTTTACGAGCAGTACTTC
CASSFLSTKVYEQYF
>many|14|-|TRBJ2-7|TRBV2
TGTGCCAGCACTTTAGACGGGATCTCCTACGAGCAGTACTTC
CASTLDGISYEQYF
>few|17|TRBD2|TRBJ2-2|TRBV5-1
TGCGCCAGCAGCTCCCCGGGGGGACCACCGAACACCGGGGAGCTGTTTTTT
CASSSPGGPPNTGELFF
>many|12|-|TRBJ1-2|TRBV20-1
TGCAGTGCCTTAGGACAGAACTATGGCTACACCTTC
CSALGQNYGYTF
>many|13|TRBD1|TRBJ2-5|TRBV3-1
TGTGCCAGCAGCCAAGAAAGGGACAGGGTACAATACTTC
CASSQERDRVQYF
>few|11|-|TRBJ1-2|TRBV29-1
TGCAGCGTTGCGGGGAGCTATGGCTACACCTTC
CSVAGSYGYTF
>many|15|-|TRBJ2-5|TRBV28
TGTGCCAGCAGTTTATCTACAGGTTGGGGAGAGACCCAGTACTTC
CASSLSTGWGETQYF
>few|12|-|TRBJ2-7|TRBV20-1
TGCAGCTGGGGGAGGAGCTCCTACGAGCAGTACTTC
CSWGRSSYEQYF
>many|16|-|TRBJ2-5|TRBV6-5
TGTGCCAGCCGACGTGGGACCCGGGACTTAGAAGAGACCCAGTACTTC
CASRRGTRDLEETQYF
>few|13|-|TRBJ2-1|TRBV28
TGTGCCAGCAGTTTCCCGGGGAGCGCTGAGCAGTTCTTC
CASSFPGSAEQFF
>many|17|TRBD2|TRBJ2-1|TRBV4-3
TGCGCCAGCAGCCGAGGACTAGCGACCAACCTTTTCAATGAGCAGTTCTTC
CASSRGLATNLFNEQFF
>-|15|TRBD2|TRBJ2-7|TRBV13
TGTGCCAGCAGCTTAGCGACTAGCGGGGGGAGCGAGCAGTACTTC
CASSLATSGGSEQYF
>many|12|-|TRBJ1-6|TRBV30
TGTGCCTGGACAGGAGGATATCCACCCCTCCACTTT
CAWTGGYPPLHF
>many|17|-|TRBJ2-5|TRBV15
TGTGCCACCAGCAGAGAAGACTGGTCGATTAAACAAGAGACCCAGTACTTC
CATSREDWSIKQETQYF
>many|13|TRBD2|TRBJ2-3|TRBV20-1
TGCAGTGCAGCTAGCGGAGGGGAAGATACGCAGTATTTT
CSAASGGEDTQYF
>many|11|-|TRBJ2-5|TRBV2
TGTGCCAGCAGTCAAAGGAAGACCCAGTACTTC
CASSQRKTQYF
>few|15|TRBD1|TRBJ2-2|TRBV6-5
TGTGCCAGCAGTTACGGGACAGTTACACCCGGGGAGCTGTTTTTT
CASSYGTVTPGELFF
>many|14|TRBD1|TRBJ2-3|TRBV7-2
TGTGCCAGCACCACCGGGGACAGGAGGGATACGCAGTATTTT
CASTTGDRRDTQYF
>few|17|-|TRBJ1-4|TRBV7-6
TGTGCCAGCAGCTTAGGTCCCGGGTGGGGCACTAATGAAAAACTGTTTTTT
CASSLGPGWGTNEKLFF
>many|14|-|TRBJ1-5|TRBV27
TGTGCCAGCGGATGGGGAGACAGCAATCAGCCCCAGCATTTT
CASGWGDSNQPQHF
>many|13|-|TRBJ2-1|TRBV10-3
TGTGCCATCAGTGAGTTCCGAGGAAATGAGCAGTTCTTC
CAISEFRGNEQFF
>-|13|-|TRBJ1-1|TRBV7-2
TGTGCCAGCAGCCCCATGGTAGCAACTGAAGCTTTCTTT
CASSPMVATEAFF
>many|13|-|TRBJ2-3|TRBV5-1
TGCGCCAGCAGCTTGGGGCAGTTGGATACGCAGTATTTT
CASSLGQLDTQYF
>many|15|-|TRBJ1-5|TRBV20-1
TGCAGTGCTACTCTCAGGGTTACTAGCAATCAGCCCCAGCATTTT
CSATLRVTSNQPQHF
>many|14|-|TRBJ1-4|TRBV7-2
TGTGCCAGCAGCTTCTCCGGGACGAATGAAAAACTGTTTTTT
CASSFSGTNEKLFF
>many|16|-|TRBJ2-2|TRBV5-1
TGCGCCAGCAGCTTGGTCCCGGACAGGAACACCGGGGAGCTGTTTTTT
CASSLVPDRNTGELFF
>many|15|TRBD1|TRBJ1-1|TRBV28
TGTGCCAGCAGTCCGAGGGGCAGGGGGCGGACTGAAGCTTTCTTT
CASSPRGRGRTEAFF
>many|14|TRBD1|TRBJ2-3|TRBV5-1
TGCGCCAGCAGCACAGGGGTCGGCACAGATACGCAGTATTTT
CASSTGVGTDTQYF
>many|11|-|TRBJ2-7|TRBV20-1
TGCAGTGCCGGCGGGCCCTACGAGCAGTACTTC
CSAGGPYEQYF
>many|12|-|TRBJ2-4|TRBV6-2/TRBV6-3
TGTGCCAGCAGTTACCCAGAGTACATTCAGTACTTC
CASSYPEYIQYF
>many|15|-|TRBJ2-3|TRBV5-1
TGCGCCAGCAGCTTGGGACTATCCCGTACAGATACGCAGTATTTT
CASSLGLSRTDTQYF
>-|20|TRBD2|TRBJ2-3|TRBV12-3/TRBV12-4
TGTGCCAGCAGTTCCCCAACTAGCGGGGGGCTCCAATCTAGCACAGATACGCAGTATTTT
CASSSPTSGGLQSSTDTQYF
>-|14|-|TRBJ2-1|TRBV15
TGTGCCACCAGCAGAGAACTAGCATCCAATGAGCAGTTCTTC
CATSRELASNEQFF